Below are 32 T cell receptor beta chains sequenced from a single sample in a study of shared clonotypes between healthy human individuals. Produced via immunoSEQ multiplex PCR; TCRdb's table is partial and in-frame only. The data hold about 490,000 clones, with around 78% observed a single time. Sequences were obtained from PBMCs. These receptors came from a woman aged 40 to 55 in good health. Some clones in this sample may be carry-over from other donors' samples.

This rearrangement joins TRBV7-6 to TRBJ2-1; 13 bases agree with TRBD2. Germline CDR1 SGHVS, CDR2 FNYEAQ. Unmatched junction bases numbered 8, after V lost 0 bases and J lost 0 bases. The CDR3 loop spans 20 amino acids. Here the CDR3 reads CASSLAPGLAGVFSYNEQFF. In DNA form, the CDR3 reads TGTGCCAGCAGCTTAGCCCCAGGACTAGCGGGAGTCTTCTCCTACAATGAGCAGTTCTTC.

The chain joins TRBV27 to TRBJ1-1; D remains ambiguous. V was clipped by 3 bases and J by 1 base, with 6 bases between them. Germline lookup yields CDR1 MNHEY and CDR2 SMNVEV (reference sequence). The CDR3 has 13 residues. The CDR3 region has the DNA TGTGCCAGCAGTTTGCGAGAGAACACTGAAGCTTTCTTT. Protein product: CASSLRENTEAFF.

The rearrangement uses TRBV14 and TRBJ2-7, with 14 bases that match TRBD2. The germline V gene encodes CDR1 SGHDN and CDR2 FVKESK. The CDR3 loop spans 16 amino acids. V trimming: 1 base; J trimming: 6 bases; junction bases outside the gene matches: 5. The CDR3 nucleotides are TGTGCCAGCAGCCAAGGACTAGCGGGAGGGCTGAGCGAGCAGTACTTC. This codes for CASSQGLAGGLSEQYF.

This clone was observed a handful of times. The rearrangement uses TRBV2 and TRBJ2-3, with 9 bases identical to TRBD2. Germline assignment: CDR1 SNHLY and CDR2 FYNNEI. CDR3 length: 13 residues. V lost 4 bases and J lost 14; bases outside the gene matches: 10. This chain's CDR3 is CASSGGGGLALYF. The CDR3 coding sequence is TGTGCCAGCAGTGGTGGTGGGGGACTAGCTCTGTATTTT. The whole variable domain, filled in from reference TRBV2 and TRBJ2-3, reads EPEVTQTPSHQVTQMGQEVILRCVPISNHLYFYWYRQILGQKVEFLVSFYNNEISEKSEIFDDQFSVERPDGSNFTLKIRSTKLEDSAMYFCASSGGGGLALYFGPGTRLTVL.

J is TRBJ2-5 and V is TRBV5-4; maybe TRBD2 (5 bases). The germline V gene has CDR1 SGHNT and CDR2 YYREEE (reference sequence). The V end lost 3 bases, the J end lost 2 bases, and 11 bases lay between the germline ends. There are 14 residues in the CDR3. Here the CDR3 DNA reads TGTGCCAGCAGCTCCCGCCGGGATCAAGAGACCCAGTACTTC. It yields the protein CASSSRRDQETQYF. The entire variable domain, with the rest obtained from reference TRBV5-4 and TRBJ2-5, is as follows: ETGVTQSPTHLIKTRGQQVTLRCSSQSGHNTVSWYQQALGQGPQFIFQYYREEENGRGNFPPRFSGLQFPNYSSELNVNALELDDSALYLCASSSRRDQETQYFGPGTRLLVL.

This clone was seen a handful of times. The chain joins TRBV5-1 to TRBJ1-2; TRBD1 aligns across 12 bases. The CDR3 extends over 13 amino acids. Germline CDR1 SGHRS, CDR2 YFSETQ. V lost 9 bases and J lost 8; bases outside the gene matches: 8. CDR3: CATTGQGARGYTF. CDR3 DNA: TGCGCCACCACGGGACAGGGGGCGAGAGGCTACACCTTC.

This chain uses TRBV5-1 with TRBJ1-1; D might be TRBD1 (6 bases). Deletions cut 0 bases from V and 11 bases from J, with 17 bases between. Looked up from germline, CDR1 is SGHRS and CDR2 is YFSETQ. This CDR3 has 14 amino acids. CDR3 DNA: TGCGCCAGCAGCTTGGACGGGGGCCAGGGTGAGGCTTTCTTT. It yields the protein CASSLDGGQGEAFF.

This chain connects TRBV7-5 to TRBJ2-2; the D segment call TRBD2 is taken from the table without a DNA check. TRBV7-5 is tagged as a pseudogene. The CDR3 contains 13 residues. CDR3 nucleotide sequence: TGTGTCAGAAGTTCTCGTCACACCGGGGAGCTGTTTTTT. This encodes CVRSSRHTGELFF.

Remarks on this clone: This same CDR3 is encoded by further DNA sequences in the sample. The CDR3 DNA follows: TGTGCCACCAGCAGAGATGTGGGGGGGCGGGGCTACACCTTC. It codes for CATSRDVGGRGYTF. The chain uses TRBV15 and TRBJ1-2; D possibly corresponds to TRBD1 (6 bases). This CDR3 is built from 14 residues. The V gene lost 0 bases and the J gene lost 8 bases, with 13 bases spanning the gap. Germline values: CDR1 LNHNV, CDR2 YYDKDF (reference sequence).

The chain uses TRBV4-1 and TRBJ2-7; 7 positions agree with TRBD1. The germline V gene has CDR1 MGHRA and CDR2 YSYEKL. The CDR3 covers 14 residues. V lost 5 bases, J lost 3 bases, and 7 bases stayed unmatched. CDR3 in amino acids: CASSEGGQYYEQYF. Here the CDR3 DNA reads TGCGCCAGCAGCGAAGGGGGACAGTACTACGAGCAGTACTTC.

This clone was counted between two and nine times. The chain is built from TRBV11-1 and TRBJ2-1; 13 nucleotides agree with TRBD2. CDR3 size: 15 residues. CDR1 is SGHAT and CDR2 is FQDESV in the germline V gene (reference sequence). V shed 6 bases, J shed 8 bases, and the junction held 7 bases outside the gene matches. CDR3 in DNA: TGTGCCAGCAGTACGCGGACTAGCGGGAGCGATGAGCAGTTCTTC. Encoded protein: CASSTRTSGSDEQFF.

J is TRBJ2-2 and V is TRBV4-1, with TRBD1 as a possible D gene (6 bases). CDR1 and CDR2 from the germline V gene are MGHRA and YSYEKL. V lost 0 bases, J lost 2 bases, and 10 bases lay in between. The CDR3 is 16 residues long. CDR3 region: CASSQDRGPNTGELFF. The CDR3 nucleotides read TGCGCCAGCAGCCAAGACAGGGGACCAAACACCGGGGAGCTGTTTTTT.

The chain recombines TRBV25-1 with TRBJ2-1; TRBD1 might be the D (6 bases). This CDR3 region has 16 residues. Trimming left V 4 bases short and J 8 bases short, with 21 bases between. Germline loops: CDR1 MGHDK, CDR2 SYGVNS. This CDR3 reads CASSVTGSRNLDEQFF. The CDR3 DNA is TGTGCCAGCAGTGTTACAGGGTCCAGAAACCTCGATGAGCAGTTCTTC.

As to this clone: This sample includes further DNA sequences coding for the same CDR3. V usage is TRBV9 and J usage is TRBJ2-5, with D unclear. CDR3 length: 15 amino acids. V was trimmed by 3 bases and J by 6 bases, leaving 18 bases between them. Germline lookup yields CDR1 SGDLS and CDR2 YYNGEE. The CDR3 DNA reads as TGTGCCAGCAGCGCCCAACTCGGAACCGGGCAGACCCAGTACTTC. Translation: CASSAQLGTGQTQYF.

The V and J genes are TRBV28 and TRBJ2-5, with 9 bases aligning to TRBD2. With 2 bases clipped from V and 5 bases from J, the junction kept 15 bases outside the gene matches. Germline assignment: CDR1 MDHEN and CDR2 SYDVKM. The CDR3 is 18 amino acids. CDR3 amino acids: CASSLLSSWRGGGETQYF. CDR3 nucleotide sequence: TGTGCCAGCAGTTTACTTTCCTCCTGGCGGGGGGGTGGCGAGACCCAGTACTTC.

The chain has TRBV10-3 and TRBJ2-5; 7 bases agree with TRBD1. With 5 bases clipped from V and 5 bases from J, the junction kept 8 bases outside the gene matches. CDR3 length equals 14 residues. Germline CDR1 reads ENHRY; CDR2 reads SYGVKD. The CDR3 coding sequence is TGTGCCATCAGTAAAGGGGGCGGTGGGGAGACCCAGTACTTC. Its protein is CAISKGGGGETQYF.

This sequence joins TRBV7-2 and TRBJ1-2; no firm D call. The CDR3 covers 15 residues. In germline, CDR1 is SGHTA, CDR2 FQGNSA. The V and J ends lost 4 bases and 4 bases respectively, with 16 bases between them. The CDR3 coding sequence is TGTGCCAGCAGCTCCCGCCGGACCCACTTCTATGGCTACACCTTC. Translation: CASSSRRTHFYGYTF. Full variable domain (missing parts from reference TRBV7-2 and TRBJ1-2): GAGVSQSPSNKVTEKGKDVELRCDPISGHTALYWYRQSLGQGLEFLIYFQGNSAPDKSGLPSDRFSAERTGGSVSTLTIQRTQQEDSAVYLCASSSRRTHFYGYTFGSGTRLTVV.

The gene calls are TRBV5-1 and TRBJ2-7, with D perhaps TRBD2 (6 bases). There are 15 residues in the CDR3. V lost 1 base, J lost 2 bases, and 13 bases lay in between. Germline CDR1 is SGHRS and CDR2 is YFSETQ. CDR3 amino acids: CASSLQPSETYEQYF. Here the CDR3 DNA reads TGCGCCAGCAGCTTGCAGCCTAGCGAGACCTACGAGCAGTACTTC.

The rearrangement joins TRBV14 to TRBJ2-7; possibly TRBD1 for D (6 bases). This CDR3 has 15 amino acids. Germline V CDR1 and CDR2: SGHDN, FVKESK. Trimming took off 6 bases at V and 2 bases at J, with 17 bases between the two ends. CDR3 amino acids: CASRSDSIKPYEQYF. CDR3 DNA sequence: TGTGCCAGCAGATCGGACAGCATCAAGCCCTACGAGCAGTACTTC.

Details on this clone: A much larger clone differs from this one at a single base, so this may be a read error. The genes are TRBV27 and TRBJ2-7; D remains unclear. CDR1 is MNHEY, CDR2 SMNVEV, per germline (reference sequence). The CDR3 has 10 residues. The CDR3 region is CAGSSYEQYF. The CDR3 coding sequence is TGTGCCGGCAGTTCCTACGAGCAGTACTTC.

The chain recombines TRBV14 with TRBJ2-1; no clear D. Germline loops: CDR1 SGHDN, CDR2 FVKESK. CDR3 length equals 16 residues. V was pared by 2 bases and J by 3 bases, with 14 bases between. The CDR3 region is CASSQLTFWDYNEQFF. The CDR3 DNA sequence: TGTGCCAGCAGCCAACTCACCTTTTGGGACTACAATGAGCAGTTCTTC.

The sample holds one count of this clone. The chain links TRBV7-2 to TRBJ2-1; 10 positions match TRBD2. CDR3 size: 15 residues. The V segment lost 1 base and the J segment 7 bases; nucleotides outside the gene matches: 4. The germline CDR1 and CDR2 sequences are SGHTA and FQGNSA. The CDR3 loop reads CASSLDGTSVNEQFF. The CDR3 DNA reads TGTGCCAGCAGCTTAGATGGGACTAGCGTGAATGAGCAGTTCTTC.

This rearrangement joins TRBV29-1 to TRBJ1-2; 10 bases are a match to TRBD1. The CDR3 has 12 amino acids. Germline V lookup: CDR1 SQVTM, CDR2 ANQGSEA. V shed 6 bases, J shed 3 bases, and the junction held 1 base outside the gene matches. The CDR3: CSVGTGDYGYTF. DNA for the CDR3: TGCAGCGTAGGGACAGGGGACTATGGCTACACCTTC.

This rearrangement joins TRBV5-4 to TRBJ2-5; 7 nucleotides agree with TRBD2. In germline, CDR1 is SGHNT, CDR2 YYREEE (reference sequence). The CDR3 contains 14 residues. With V trimmed by 3 bases and J by 5 bases, 7 bases remained unmatched. This CDR3 is CASSSSGGFETQYF. For the CDR3, the DNA is TGTGCCAGCAGCTCTTCGGGGGGTTTTGAGACCCAGTACTTC.

CDR3 nucleotides: TGTGCCAGCAGTGTCCCGGGCAACTCCTACGAGCAGTACTTC. This codes for CASSVPGNSYEQYF. The V call is TRBV2, the J call TRBJ2-7; no clear D gene. From germline, CDR1 is SNHLY and CDR2 FYNNEI. CDR3 length equals 14 residues. Trimming pared 4 bases from V and 0 bases from J, leaving 10 bases between.

The chain joins TRBV28 to TRBJ2-1; tentatively, D is TRBD2 (6 bases). This CDR3 contains 13 residues. Between the trimmed V and J ends, which lost 5 bases and 8 bases, there was a span of 13 bases. Germline assignment: CDR1 MDHEN and CDR2 SYDVKM. Written as DNA, the CDR3 is TGTGCCAGCAGTGGGGGACTCGCGGATGAGCAGTTCTTC. This translates into CASSGGLADEQFF.

This chain joins TRBV27 and TRBJ1-1; a weak D match, TRBD1 (5 bases). CDR3 length: 15 residues. Germline V gene data show CDR1 as MNHEY and CDR2 as SMNVEV (reference sequence). Trimming cost V 2 bases and J 4 bases, with 14 bases left between them. CDR3 loop: CASSLTPGGTTEAFF. CDR3 nucleotides: TGTGCCAGCAGTTTAACCCCGGGTGGGACCACTGAAGCTTTCTTT.

The rearrangement joins TRBV27 to TRBJ2-1; D remains unclear. In germline, CDR1 is MNHEY, CDR2 SMNVEV (reference sequence). The CDR3 is 11 amino acids. The V and J ends lost 5 bases and 8 bases respectively, with 7 bases between them. The CDR3 spells CASSLLDEQFF. The DNA of the CDR3 is TGTGCCAGCAGTCTCCTGGATGAGCAGTTCTTC.

Turning to this clone: Other DNA sequences in this sample translate to the same CDR3. V gene TRBV27 combines with J gene TRBJ1-5; 9 nucleotides line up with TRBD1. Per germline, CDR1 MNHEY and CDR2 SMNVEV (reference sequence). Unmatched junction bases numbered 6, after V lost 5 bases and J lost 7 bases. The CDR3 extends over 14 amino acids. The CDR3 spells CASSLRQGVQPQHF. Here the CDR3 DNA reads TGTGCCAGCAGTCTCAGACAGGGGGTACAGCCCCAGCATTTT.

V is TRBV14 and J is TRBJ1-4; D is ambiguous. The CDR3 extends over 13 amino acids. V was pared by 0 bases and J by 4 bases, with 3 bases between. CDR1 is SGHDN and CDR2 is FVKESK in the germline V gene. The CDR3 loop reads CASSQDFNEKLFF. CDR3 DNA sequence: TGTGCCAGCAGCCAAGACTTTAATGAAAAACTGTTTTTT.

The J gene is TRBJ2-1, the V gene TRBV27; weak D call: TRBD1 (5 bases). Deletions cut 1 base from V and 6 bases from J, with 7 bases between. The length of the CDR3 is 13 residues. Looked up from germline, CDR1 is MNHEY and CDR2 is SMNVEV (reference sequence). The chain's CDR3 is CASSLYQGNEQFF. For the CDR3, the DNA is TGTGCCAGCAGTTTATACCAGGGCAATGAGCAGTTCTTC.

V usage is TRBV5-1 and J usage is TRBJ2-5, with D hard to call. With 4 bases removed from V and 0 bases from J, the gap between germline ends came to 4 bases. The CDR3 totals 12 residues. Germline assignment: CDR1 SGHRS and CDR2 YFSETQ. The CDR3 nucleotides are TGCGCCAGCAGCACACACCAAGAGACCCAGTACTTC. It codes for CASSTHQETQYF. Supplemented by reference TRBV5-1 and TRBJ2-5, the full variable domain reads KAGVTQTPRYLIKTRGQQVTLSCSPISGHRSVSWYQQTPGQGLQFLFEYFSETQRNKGNFPGRFSGRQFSNSRSEMNVSTLELGDSALYLCASSTHQETQYFGPGTRLLVL.